One sample yielded the 13 T cell receptor beta chains listed below, sequenced in a study of T-cell memory formation after mild COVID-19. TCRdb called the 5' RACE reads again in MiXCR, with one record for every CDR3 protein. The sample carries about 340,000 distinct CDR3 sequences, 15% to 20% recorded once. Sequenced: PBMCs or a T cell subset sorted from them (not recorded which). These receptors were collected from a young man who had mild COVID-19 (a few samples of this study predate the infection). Cell type and time point are not known.

CDR3 bases: TGTGCCAGCAGTCCAGTCGGGTCTGGGGCCAACGTCCTGACTTTC. Translated, it gives CASSPVGSGANVLTF. The V call is TRBV2, the J call TRBJ2-6; D unclear. Trimming took off 5 bases at V and 1 base at J, with 9 bases between the two ends. Germline CDR1 is SNHLY and CDR2 is FYNNEI. This CDR3 comprises 15 residues.

This chain joins TRBV5-1 and TRBJ2-3; the D is unclear. V gave up 2 bases and J gave up 0 bases, with 7 bases separating them. Germline lookup yields CDR1 SGHRS and CDR2 YFSETQ. This CDR3 region has 14 residues. For the CDR3, the DNA is TGCGCCAGCAGCTTCCAAGGCAGCACAGATACGCAGTATTTT. It yields the protein CASSFQGSTDTQYF.

This sequence joins TRBV7-2 and TRBJ2-5; D is possibly TRBD2 (6 bases). This CDR3 is built from 14 residues. Between the trimmed V and J ends, which lost 3 bases and 4 bases, there was a span of 12 bases. Germline-derived CDR1 and CDR2 are SGHTA and FQGNSA. In nucleotides, the CDR3 is TGTGCCAGCAGCTTCAGGGTGGAGGGAGAGACCCAGTACTTC. Amino acids: CASSFRVEGETQYF.

This chain uses TRBV20-1 with TRBJ1-6, with TRBD1 matching over 8 bases. Per the germline V gene, CDR1 is DFQATT and CDR2 is SNEGSKA (reference sequence). With 6 bases clipped from V and 6 bases from J, the junction kept 4 bases outside the gene matches. This CDR3 is 13 amino acids long. The CDR3 reads CSARDRFNSPLHF. The CDR3 nucleotides read TGCAGTGCCCGGGACAGGTTTAATTCACCCCTCCACTTT.

J is TRBJ2-7 and V is TRBV20-1; D is possibly TRBD2 (5 bases). CDR1 DFQATT and CDR2 SNEGSKA come from the germline V gene (reference sequence). This CDR3 is built from 13 residues. Between the trimmed V and J ends, which lost 0 bases and 4 bases, there was a span of 10 bases. The CDR3 DNA reads as TGCAGTGCTAGAGATCCCGAGGGATACGAGCAGTACTTC. Encoded protein: CSARDPEGYEQYF.

This clonotype was seen more than once but under ten times. This chain connects TRBV29-1 to TRBJ2-3; no definite D call. The CDR3 covers 14 residues. Per germline, CDR1 SQVTM and CDR2 ANQGSEA. Trimming left V 5 bases short and J 4 bases short, with 16 bases between. Here the CDR3 DNA reads TGCAGCGTTTTATGGGCCAGGTTGGCAGATACGCAGTATTTT. It yields the protein CSVLWARLADTQYF.

The chain is built from TRBV15 and TRBJ2-2; D is unresolved. Germline CDR1 reads LNHNV; CDR2 reads YYDKDF (reference sequence). The CDR3 is made up of 17 amino acids. The V gene lost 3 bases and the J gene lost 3 bases, with 17 bases spanning the gap. The CDR3 protein is CATSRAGLGWDTGELFF. The CDR3 nucleotides read TGTGCCACCAGCAGGGCCGGGTTGGGGTGGGACACCGGGGAGCTGTTTTTT.

There are a few counts of this clonotype. The CDR3 loop reads CASSSSGISTDTQYF. The CDR3 nucleotides read TGTGCCAGCAGCTCCTCAGGGATCAGCACAGATACGCAGTATTTT. The chain carries TRBV7-2 and TRBJ2-3; D is perhaps TRBD1 (5 bases). The V end lost 4 bases, the J end lost 0 bases, and 11 bases lay between the germline ends. CDR3 size: 15 residues. The germline V gene has CDR1 SGHTA and CDR2 FQGNSA.

Here the CDR3 reads CASWGYNEQFF. As DNA, the CDR3 is TGTGCCAGCTGGGGGTACAATGAGCAGTTCTTC. The chain couples TRBV6-1 to TRBJ2-1, with D perhaps being TRBD1 or TRBD2 (5 bases each). The CDR3 runs 11 residues. The germline gives CDR1 MNHNS, CDR2 SASEGT. V lost 8 bases to trimming and J lost 4 bases, with 6 bases between them.

This clonotype was found a few times. The rearrangement uses TRBV6-5 and TRBJ2-1; D possibly corresponds to TRBD2 (7 bases). Trimming took off 7 bases at V and 6 bases at J, with 19 bases between the two ends. CDR1 is MNHEY, CDR2 SVGAGI, per germline. The CDR3 totals 15 residues. CDR3: CASTPRGAASNEQFF. CDR3 DNA sequence: TGTGCCAGCACCCCCCGGGGGGCCGCCTCCAATGAGCAGTTCTTC.

This clonotype turned up a few times. The chain recombines TRBV7-2 with TRBJ2-2, with D unclear. Germline V CDR1 and CDR2: SGHTA, FQGNSA. There are 12 residues in the CDR3. The ends were cut back, 10 bases at V and 7 bases at J, with 13 bases in the middle. CDR3 in amino acids: CAIALGFGELFF. In nucleotides, the CDR3 is TGTGCCATCGCACTGGGGTTCGGGGAGCTGTTTTTT.

The gene calls are TRBV7-3 and TRBJ1-2; no reliable D call. Between the trimmed V and J ends, which lost 3 bases and 1 base, there was a span of 12 bases. Germline-derived CDR1 and CDR2 are SGHTA and FQGTGA. The CDR3 contains 15 residues. CDR3 coding DNA: TGTGCCAGCAGCTTGGACGGAGTGAATAACTATGGCTACACCTTC. Translation: CASSLDGVNNYGYTF.

This chain uses TRBV12-3 or TRBV12-4 with TRBJ2-3, with D maybe TRBD2 (6 bases). The CDR3 consists of 17 residues. V gave up 4 bases and J gave up 1 base, with 18 bases separating them. The CDR3 DNA follows: TGTGCCAGCAGTTATAAGGCTGCGGGGCGTGGCACAGATACGCAGTATTTT. This codes for CASSYKAAGRGTDTQYF.